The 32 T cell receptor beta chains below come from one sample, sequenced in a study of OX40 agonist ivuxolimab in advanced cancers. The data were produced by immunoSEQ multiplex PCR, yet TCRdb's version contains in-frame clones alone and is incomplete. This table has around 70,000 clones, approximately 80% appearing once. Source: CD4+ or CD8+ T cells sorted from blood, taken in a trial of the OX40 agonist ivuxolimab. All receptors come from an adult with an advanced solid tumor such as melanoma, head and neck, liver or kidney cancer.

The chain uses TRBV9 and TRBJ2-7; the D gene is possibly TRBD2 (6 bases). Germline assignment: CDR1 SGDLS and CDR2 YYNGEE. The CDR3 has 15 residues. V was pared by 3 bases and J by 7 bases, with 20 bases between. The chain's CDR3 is CASSEGTSRTEEQYF. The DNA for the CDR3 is TGTGCCAGCAGCGAAGGGACTTCCCGAACCGAGGAGCAGTACTTC.

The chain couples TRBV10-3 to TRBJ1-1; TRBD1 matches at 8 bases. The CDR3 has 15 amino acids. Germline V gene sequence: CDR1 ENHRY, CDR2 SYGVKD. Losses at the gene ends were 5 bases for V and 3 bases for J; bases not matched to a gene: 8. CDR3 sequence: CAISRQGTRDTEAFF. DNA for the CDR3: TGTGCCATCAGTCGACAGGGGACGCGAGACACTGAAGCTTTCTTT.

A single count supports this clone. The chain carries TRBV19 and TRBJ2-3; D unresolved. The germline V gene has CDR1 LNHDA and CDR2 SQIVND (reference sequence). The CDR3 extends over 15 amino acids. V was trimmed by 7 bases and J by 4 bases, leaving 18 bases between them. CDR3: CASTRTPNPADTQYF. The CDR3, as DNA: TGTGCCAGTACAAGAACACCGAACCCCGCAGATACGCAGTATTTT. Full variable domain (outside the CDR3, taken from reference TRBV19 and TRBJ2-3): DGGITQSPKYLFRKEGQNVTLSCEQNLNHDAMYWYRQDPGQGLRLIYYSQIVNDFQKGDIAEGYSVSREKKESFPLTVTSAQKNPTAFYLCASTRTPNPADTQYFGPGTRLTVL.

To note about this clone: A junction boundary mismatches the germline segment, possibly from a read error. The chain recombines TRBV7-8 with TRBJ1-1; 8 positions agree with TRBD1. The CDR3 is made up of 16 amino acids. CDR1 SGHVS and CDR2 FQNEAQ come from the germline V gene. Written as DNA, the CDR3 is TGTGCCAGCAGCTTAAAGTACCAGGGGGCAGGGACTGCAGCTTTCTTT. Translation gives CASSLKYQGAGTAAFF.

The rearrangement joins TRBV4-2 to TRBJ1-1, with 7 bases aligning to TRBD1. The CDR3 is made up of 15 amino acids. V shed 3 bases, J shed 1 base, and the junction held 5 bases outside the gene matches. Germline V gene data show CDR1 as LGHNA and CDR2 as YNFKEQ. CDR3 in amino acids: CASSHTDRENTEAFF. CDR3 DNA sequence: TGTGCCAGCAGCCACACAGACAGGGAGAACACTGAAGCTTTCTTT.

The CDR3 DNA is TGTGCCAGCAGCTCCGTCGCGGGGGGGCTTGACACAGATACGCAGTATTTT. As protein: CASSSVAGGLDTDTQYF. The chain uses TRBV7-2 and TRBJ2-3, with 9 bases identical to TRBD2. Trimming at V came to 4 bases and at J to 2 bases, leaving 10 bases not matched to a gene. Germline V gene data show CDR1 as SGHTA and CDR2 as FQGNSA. The CDR3 sequence is 17 residues long.

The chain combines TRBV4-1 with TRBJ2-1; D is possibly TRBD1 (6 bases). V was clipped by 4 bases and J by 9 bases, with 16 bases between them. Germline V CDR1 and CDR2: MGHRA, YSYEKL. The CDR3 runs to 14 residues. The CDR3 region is CASSLDRFMSEQFF. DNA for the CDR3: TGCGCCAGCAGCCTAGACAGGTTTATGAGTGAGCAGTTCTTC.

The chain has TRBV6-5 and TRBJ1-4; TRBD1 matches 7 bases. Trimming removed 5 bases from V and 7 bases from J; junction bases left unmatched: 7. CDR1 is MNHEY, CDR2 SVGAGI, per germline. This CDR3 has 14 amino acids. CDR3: CASSLRTGSEKLFF. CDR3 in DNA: TGTGCCAGCAGTCTCAGGACAGGTTCTGAAAAACTGTTTTTT.

DNA of the CDR3: TGTGCCAGCAGTTACCCCGGGACGGCCTATGGCTACACCTTC. Translated, it gives CASSYPGTAYGYTF. The gene calls are TRBV6-5 and TRBJ1-2, with TRBD1 as a possible D gene (5 bases). CDR1 is MNHEY and CDR2 is SVGAGI in the germline V gene. V shed 2 bases and J shed 4 bases, with 11 bases lying between them. The CDR3 consists of 14 residues.

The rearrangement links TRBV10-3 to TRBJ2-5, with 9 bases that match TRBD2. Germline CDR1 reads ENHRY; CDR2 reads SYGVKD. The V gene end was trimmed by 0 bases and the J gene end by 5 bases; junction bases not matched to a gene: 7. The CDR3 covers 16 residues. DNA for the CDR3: TGTGCCATCAGTGAGTCGGGCGGGGGGGCCGCGGAGACCCAGTACTTC. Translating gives CAISESGGGAAETQYF.

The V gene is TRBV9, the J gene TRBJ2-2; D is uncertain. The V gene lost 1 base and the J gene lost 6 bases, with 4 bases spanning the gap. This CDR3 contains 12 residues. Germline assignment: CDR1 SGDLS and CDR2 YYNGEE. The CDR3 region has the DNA TGTGCCAGCAGCGTAAGGCCCGGGGAGCTGTTTTTT. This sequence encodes CASSVRPGELFF.

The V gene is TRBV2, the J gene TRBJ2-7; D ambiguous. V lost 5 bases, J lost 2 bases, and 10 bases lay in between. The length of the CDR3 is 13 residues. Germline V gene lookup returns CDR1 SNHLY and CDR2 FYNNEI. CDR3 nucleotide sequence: TGTGCCAGCAGTCTAGTTCGCGCCTACGAGCAGTACTTC. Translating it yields CASSLVRAYEQYF.

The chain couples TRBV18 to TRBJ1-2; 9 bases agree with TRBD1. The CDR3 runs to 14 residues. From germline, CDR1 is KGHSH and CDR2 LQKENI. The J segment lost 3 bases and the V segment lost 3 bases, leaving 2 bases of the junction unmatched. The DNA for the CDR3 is TGTGCCAGCTCACCCCGGGACAGGGACTATGGCTACACCTTC. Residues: CASSPRDRDYGYTF.

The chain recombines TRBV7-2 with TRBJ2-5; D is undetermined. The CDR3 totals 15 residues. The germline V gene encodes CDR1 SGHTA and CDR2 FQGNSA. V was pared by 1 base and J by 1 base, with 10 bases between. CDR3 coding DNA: TGTGCCAGCAGCTTAGTAGGAAGCCTCCAAGAGACCCAGTACTTC. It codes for CASSLVGSLQETQYF. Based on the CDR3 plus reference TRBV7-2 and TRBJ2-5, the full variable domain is GAGVSQSPSNKVTEKGKDVELRCDPISGHTALYWYRQSLGQGLEFLIYFQGNSAPDKSGLPSDRFSAERTGGSVSTLTIQRTQQEDSAVYLCASSLVGSLQETQYFGPGTRLLVL.

The CDR3 coding sequence is TGTGCCAGCAGCTTATCCCAGGCCCAAGAGACCCAGTACTTC. Encoded protein: CASSLSQAQETQYF. The chain links TRBV7-2 to TRBJ2-5; no reliable D call. V was cut by 2 bases and J by 1 base, with 8 bases left in between. Germline V gene lookup returns CDR1 SGHTA and CDR2 FQGNSA. CDR3 length: 14 amino acids. Supplemented by reference TRBV7-2 and TRBJ2-5, the full variable domain reads GAGVSQSPSNKVTEKGKDVELRCDPISGHTALYWYRQSLGQGLEFLIYFQGNSAPDKSGLPSDRFSAERTGGSVSTLTIQRTQQEDSAVYLCASSLSQAQETQYFGPGTRLLVL.

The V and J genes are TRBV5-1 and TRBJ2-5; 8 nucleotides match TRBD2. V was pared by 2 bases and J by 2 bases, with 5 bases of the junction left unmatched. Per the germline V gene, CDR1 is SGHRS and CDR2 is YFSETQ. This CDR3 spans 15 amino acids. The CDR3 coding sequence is TGCGCCAGCAGCTTAACGGGGGGGCTACAAGAGACCCAGTACTTC. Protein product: CASSLTGGLQETQYF.

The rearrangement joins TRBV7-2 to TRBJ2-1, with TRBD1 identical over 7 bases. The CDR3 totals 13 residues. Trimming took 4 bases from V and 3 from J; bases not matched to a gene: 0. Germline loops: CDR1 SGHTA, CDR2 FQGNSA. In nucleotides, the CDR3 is TGTGCCAGCAGCTGGGACAGCTACAATGAGCAGTTCTTC. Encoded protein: CASSWDSYNEQFF.

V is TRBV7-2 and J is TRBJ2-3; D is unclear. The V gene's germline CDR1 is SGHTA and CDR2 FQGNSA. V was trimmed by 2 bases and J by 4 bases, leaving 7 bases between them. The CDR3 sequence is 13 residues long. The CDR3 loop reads CASSLRMADTQYF. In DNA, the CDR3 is TGTGCCAGCAGCTTAAGGATGGCAGATACGCAGTATTTT.

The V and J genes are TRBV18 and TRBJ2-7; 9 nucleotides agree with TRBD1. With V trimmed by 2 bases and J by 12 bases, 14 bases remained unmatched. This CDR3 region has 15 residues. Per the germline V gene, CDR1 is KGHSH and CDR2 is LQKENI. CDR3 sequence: CASSPSAGTGFQWYF. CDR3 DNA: TGTGCCAGCTCACCAAGTGCCGGGACAGGGTTTCAGTGGTACTTC.

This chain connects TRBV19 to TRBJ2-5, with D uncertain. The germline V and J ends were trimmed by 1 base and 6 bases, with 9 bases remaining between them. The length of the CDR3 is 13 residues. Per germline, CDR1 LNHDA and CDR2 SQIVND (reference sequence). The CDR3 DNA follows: TGTGCCAGTAGTATAGGGGGAAGGAAGACCCAGTACTTC. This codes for CASSIGGRKTQYF.

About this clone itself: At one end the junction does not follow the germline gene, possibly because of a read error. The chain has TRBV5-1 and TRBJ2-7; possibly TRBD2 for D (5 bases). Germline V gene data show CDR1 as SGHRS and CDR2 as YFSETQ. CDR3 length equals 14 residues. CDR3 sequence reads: CATTAGPSSDEQYF. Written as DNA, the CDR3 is TGCGCCACCACTGCCGGGCCTAGCTCCGACGAGCAGTACTTC. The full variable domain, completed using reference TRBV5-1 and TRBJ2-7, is KAGVTQTPRYLIKTRGQQVTLSCSPISGHRSVSWYQQTPGQGLQFLFEYFSETQRNKGNFPGRFSGRQFSNSRSEMNVSTLELGDSALYLCATTAGPSSDEQYFGPGTRLTVT.

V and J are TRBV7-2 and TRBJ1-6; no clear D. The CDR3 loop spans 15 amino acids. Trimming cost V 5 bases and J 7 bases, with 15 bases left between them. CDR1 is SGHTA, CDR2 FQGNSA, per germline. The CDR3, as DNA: TGTGCCAGCAGCGATCGGCCAGGCAAGAATTCACCCCTCCACTTT. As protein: CASSDRPGKNSPLHF.

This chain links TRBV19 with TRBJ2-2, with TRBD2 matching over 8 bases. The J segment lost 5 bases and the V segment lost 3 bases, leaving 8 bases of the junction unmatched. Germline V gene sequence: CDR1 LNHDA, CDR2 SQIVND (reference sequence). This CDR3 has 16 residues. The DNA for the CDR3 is TGTGCCAGTAGTATTAATCCGGGACTAGTGACCGGGGAGCTGTTTTTT. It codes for CASSINPGLVTGELFF. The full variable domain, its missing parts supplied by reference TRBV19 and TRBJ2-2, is DGGITQSPKYLFRKEGQNVTLSCEQNLNHDAMYWYRQDPGQGLRLIYYSQIVNDFQKGDIAEGYSVSREKKESFPLTVTSAQKNPTAFYLCASSINPGLVTGELFFGEGSRLTVL.

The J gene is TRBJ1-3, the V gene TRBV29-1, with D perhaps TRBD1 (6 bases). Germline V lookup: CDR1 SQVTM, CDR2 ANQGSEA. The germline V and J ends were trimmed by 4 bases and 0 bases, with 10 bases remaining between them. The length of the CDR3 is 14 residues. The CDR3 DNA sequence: TGCAGCGTTGTTACAGGGTTCTCTGGAAACACCATATATTTT. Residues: CSVVTGFSGNTIYF. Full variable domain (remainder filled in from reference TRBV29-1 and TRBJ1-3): SAVISQKPSRDICQRGTSLTIQCQVDSQVTMMFWYRQQPGQSLTLIATANQGSEATYESGFVIDKFPISRPNLTFSTLTVSNMSPEDSSIYLCSVVTGFSGNTIYFGEGSWLTVV.

The CDR3 nucleotides are TGCGCCAGCACCACGGGGCGCGATCAGCCCCAGCATTTT. Amino acid sequence: CASTTGRDQPQHF. The gene calls are TRBV10-2 and TRBJ1-5, with D possibly matching TRBD1 (5 bases). The CDR3 is 13 residues long. Trimming took 7 bases from V and 5 from J, leaving 12 bases between them. Per the germline V gene, CDR1 is WSHSY and CDR2 is SAAADI.

CDR3 sequence: CAISVSDYGYTF. The CDR3 nucleotides are TGTGCCATCAGTGTCTCAGACTATGGCTACACCTTC. J is TRBJ1-2 and V is TRBV10-3; D is uncertain. With 4 bases removed from V and 3 bases from J, the gap between germline ends came to 6 bases. This CDR3 is built from 12 residues. Per the germline V gene, CDR1 is ENHRY and CDR2 is SYGVKD.

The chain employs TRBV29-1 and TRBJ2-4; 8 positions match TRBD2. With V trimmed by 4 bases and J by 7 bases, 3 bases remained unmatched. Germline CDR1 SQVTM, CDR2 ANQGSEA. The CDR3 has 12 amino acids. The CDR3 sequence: CSVGSGDNIQYF. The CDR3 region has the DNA TGCAGCGTTGGTAGCGGGGATAACATTCAGTACTTC. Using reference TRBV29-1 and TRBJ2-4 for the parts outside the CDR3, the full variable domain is SAVISQKPSRDICQRGTSLTIQCQVDSQVTMMFWYRQQPGQSLTLIATANQGSEATYESGFVIDKFPISRPNLTFSTLTVSNMSPEDSSIYLCSVGSGDNIQYFGAGTRLSVL.

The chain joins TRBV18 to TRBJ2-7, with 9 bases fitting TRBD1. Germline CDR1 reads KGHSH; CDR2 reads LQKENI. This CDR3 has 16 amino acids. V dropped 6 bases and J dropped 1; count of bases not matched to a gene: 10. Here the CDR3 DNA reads TGTGCCAGCTCGCCTCAGGGGACAGGGACTTCCTACGAGCAGTACTTC. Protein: CASSPQGTGTSYEQYF.

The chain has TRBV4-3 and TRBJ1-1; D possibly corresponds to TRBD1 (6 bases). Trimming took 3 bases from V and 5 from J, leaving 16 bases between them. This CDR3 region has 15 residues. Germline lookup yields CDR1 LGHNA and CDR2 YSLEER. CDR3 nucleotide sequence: TGCGCCAGCAGCCAGGGGGACACCCTTGGAACTGAAGCTTTCTTT. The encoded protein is CASSQGDTLGTEAFF.

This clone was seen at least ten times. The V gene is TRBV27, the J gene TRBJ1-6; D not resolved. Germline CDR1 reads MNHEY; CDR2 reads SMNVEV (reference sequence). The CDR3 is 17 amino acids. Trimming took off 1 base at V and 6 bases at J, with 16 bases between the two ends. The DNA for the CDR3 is TGTGCCAGCAGTTTATTGGGTTCGGGTTTGATTAATTCACCCCTCCACTTT. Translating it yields CASSLLGSGLINSPLHF.

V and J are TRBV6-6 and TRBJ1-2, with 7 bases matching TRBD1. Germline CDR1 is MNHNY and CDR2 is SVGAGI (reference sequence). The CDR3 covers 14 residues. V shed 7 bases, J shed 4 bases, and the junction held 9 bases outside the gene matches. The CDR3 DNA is TGTGCCAGCATGACCAACAGGGGTTCCTATGGCTACACCTTC. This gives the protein CASMTNRGSYGYTF.

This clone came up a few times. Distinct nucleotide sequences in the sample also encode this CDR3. In DNA form, the CDR3 reads TGTGCCAGCAGCGCGGACAGGAACACTGAAGCTTTCTTT. This codes for CASSADRNTEAFF. The rearrangement uses TRBV11-2 and TRBJ1-1; TRBD1 is a possible D gene (6 bases). There are 13 residues in the CDR3. Germline lookup yields CDR1 SGHAT and CDR2 FQNNGV. V was cut by 5 bases and J by 1 base, with 8 bases left in between.